A selection of T cell receptor beta chains follows, all from one sample in a study of shared clonotypes between healthy human individuals. This table comes from immunoSEQ multiplex PCR, and its TCRdb copy is limited to in-frame clones, with some not included. The table has 650,000 to 750,000 clones, 72% seen once. Sequencing was performed on memory CD4+ T cells sorted from blood. The receptors derive from a woman in her 30s in good health. CDR3s include the opening cysteine and the closing phenylalanine or tryptophan. Expanded clones are given a class, and other clones once, few, many or no size at all.

v_call	j_call	clone_size	cdr3_aa
TRBV2	TRBJ1-1	once	CASSARELLNTEAFF
TRBV28	TRBJ2-1	.	CASSFAGQYEQFF
TRBV9	TRBJ2-3	.	CASSVGAILSTDTQYF
TRBV10-3	TRBJ2-7	many	CAISAAGSSYEQYF
TRBV2	TRBJ1-2	.	CASSEQGASYGYTF
TRBV2	TRBJ1-5	.	CASSEGPGRGNQPQHF
TRBV28	TRBJ2-7	once	CASTRTGLHEQYF
TRBV30	TRBJ2-1	.	CAWSVVAGNNEQFF
TRBV5-8	TRBJ1-1	.	CASSLVPGTEAFF
TRBV2	TRBJ1-1	.	CASSDRGGYAFF